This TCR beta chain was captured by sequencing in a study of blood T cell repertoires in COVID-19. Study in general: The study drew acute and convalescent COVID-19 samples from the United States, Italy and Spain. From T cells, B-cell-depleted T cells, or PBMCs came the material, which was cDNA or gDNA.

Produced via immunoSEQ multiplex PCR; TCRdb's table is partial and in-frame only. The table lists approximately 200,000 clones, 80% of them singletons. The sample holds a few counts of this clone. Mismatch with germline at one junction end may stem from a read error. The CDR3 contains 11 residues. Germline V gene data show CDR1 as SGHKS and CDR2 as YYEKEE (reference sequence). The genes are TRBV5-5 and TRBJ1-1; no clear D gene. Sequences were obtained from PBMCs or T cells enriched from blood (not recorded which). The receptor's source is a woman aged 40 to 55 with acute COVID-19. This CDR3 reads CASSPHTEAFF. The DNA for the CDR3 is TGTGCCAGCAGCCCACACACAGAAGCTTTCTTT.